This T cell receptor (beta chain) was sequenced in a study of cytomegalovirus exposure and HLA in healthy donors. The PCR employed 60 Vbeta primers together with 13 Jbeta primers. The table came from immunoSEQ multiplex PCR; TCRdb's copy has only in-frame clones and leaves some out. The data hold about 300,000 clones, with roughly 89% observed a single time. V dropped 4 bases and J dropped 6 bases, with 20 bases sitting between them. Germline V gives CDR1 SGHRS, CDR2 YFSETQ. The CDR3 length is 16 residues. Sequences were obtained from PBMCs. This chain joins TRBV5-1 and TRBJ2-1, with D uncertain. This TCR derives from a man in his forties in good health and CMV-seropositive. The DNA of the CDR3 is TGCGCCAGCAGCACCGCCGTAACTACACCCTCCAATGAGCAGTTCTTC. Translating gives CASSTAVTTPSNEQFF.